A selection of T cell receptor beta chains follows, all from one sample in a study of blood T cell repertoires in COVID-19. The assay was immunoSEQ multiplex PCR, and TCRdb's table has in-frame clones only and misses some. The sample has about 64,000 clones; about 81% are singletons. Sequencing used peripheral blood. These receptor sequences come from a man older than 75 with acute or convalescent COVID-19. The CDR3 runs from the conserved cysteine through the conserved F or W. A D gene is named only where the DNA matches it firmly. Size tells how often a clone was seen (once, few, many) or the class of an expanded clone, and some rows leave it out.

J	V	size	D	DNA	CDR3
TRBJ1-2	TRBV4-1	NA	NA	TGCGCCAGCAGCCCCCAGGGTGTCTATGGCTACACCTTC	CASSPQGVYGYTF
TRBJ1-3	TRBV5-3	NA	NA	TGTGCCAGAAGCTTACGTGGGACACCTAATCCAGGAAACACCATATATTTT	CARSLRGTPNPGNTIYF
TRBJ2-3	TRBV6-2/TRBV6-3	NA	NA	TGTGCCAGCAGTTATACTCAGGAAAAGCAGTATTTT	CASSYTQEKQYF
TRBJ2-1	TRBV27	NA	TRBD1	TGTGCCAGCAGTTTAGAAGGACAGGTGGTGGGTGAGCAGTTCTTC	CASSLEGQVVGEQFF
TRBJ1-1	TRBV6-5	NA	NA	TGTGCCAGCAGTTACTCGAGGGTTGTGAACACTGAAGCTTTCTTT	CASSYSRVVNTEAFF
TRBJ2-2	TRBV15	NA	NA	TGTGCCACTGCGGAGTCCTTAAGCACCGGGGAGCTGTTTTTT	CATAESLSTGELFF
TRBJ1-1	TRBV11-3	NA	TRBD1	TGTGCCAGCAGCTTAGGGGGGACAGATGAAGCTTTCTTT	CASSLGGTDEAFF
TRBJ1-4	TRBV7-9	NA	NA	TGTGCCAGCAGCGCCCGACAGAGCACTAATGAAAAACTGTTTTTT	CASSARQSTNEKLFF
TRBJ2-5	TRBV5-4	NA	NA	TGTGCCAGCAGCTTGGACGGTCAAGAGACCCAGTACTTC	CASSLDGQETQYF
TRBJ1-4	TRBV5-5	NA	NA	TGTGCCAGCAGCTTGGGTGGCAGGGGCGTAGAAAAACTGTTTTTT	CASSLGGRGVEKLFF
TRBJ1-5	TRBV2	NA	NA	TGTGCCAGCGATGACGGGGGGATGAGTCAGCCCCAGCATTTT	CASDDGGMSQPQHF
TRBJ1-2	TRBV15	NA	TRBD1	TGTGCCACCAGCGGGGGGCAGGGGGGATATGGCTACACCTTC	CATSGGQGGYGYTF
TRBJ1-2	TRBV7-9	NA	NA	TGTGCCAGCAGCCTCGGGCAGGGCTATGGCTACACCTTC	CASSLGQGYGYTF
TRBJ2-5	TRBV3-1/TRBV3-2	NA	TRBD2	TGTGCCAGCAGCCAAGGGGTTGTTAGCGGGGGTCGGGAGACCCAGTACTTC	CASSQGVVSGGRETQYF
TRBJ2-5	TRBV3-1/TRBV3-2	few	TRBD2	TGTGCCAGCAGCCAAGGGACTAGCGTCGAGACCCAGTACTTC	CASSQGTSVETQYF
TRBJ2-1	TRBV4-1	NA	TRBD1	TGCGCCAGCAGCCAAGACCACAGGGGTCGCAACAATGAGCAGTTCTTC	CASSQDHRGRNNEQFF
TRBJ2-7	TRBV11-3	NA	TRBD2	TGTGCCAGCAGTTTTACTAGCGGGGGTGGAGGCGAGCAGTACTTC	CASSFTSGGGGEQYF
TRBJ1-6	TRBV6-5	NA	TRBD1	TGTGCCAGCATGGGGGGACAGTTAAGGGATTCACCCCTCCACTTT	CASMGGQLRDSPLHF
TRBJ2-2	TRBV4-2	NA	TRBD2	TGTGCCAGCAGCCGAACTAGCGGGGCGAACACCGGGGAGCTGTTTTTT	CASSRTSGANTGELFF
TRBJ2-7	TRBV7-2	NA	NA	TGTGCCAGCAGCTTAAGGGCAGGGATATCCTACGAGCAGTACTTC	CASSLRAGISYEQYF
TRBJ1-2	TRBV7-2	NA	TRBD1	TGTGCCAGCAGCTCCGGACAGGGATGGGTCGAGGGCTACACCTTC	CASSSGQGWVEGYTF
TRBJ1-2	TRBV3-1/TRBV3-2	NA	TRBD1	TGTGCCAGCAGCCAGGATACAGGGGGTCCAAACTATGGCTACACCTTC	CASSQDTGGPNYGYTF
TRBJ2-1	TRBV7-2	NA	TRBD2	TGTGCCAGCAGCTTAGAATCGGGGGGGGCCTACAATGAGCAGTTCTTC	CASSLESGGAYNEQFF
TRBJ1-1	TRBV21-1	NA	NA	TGTGCCAGCAGCAAAGTCTTTATGAACACTGAAGCTTTCTTT	CASSKVFMNTEAFF
TRBJ2-2	TRBV15	once	TRBD1	TGTGCCACCAGCAACCCCGGACAGGGCCTCACCGGGGAGCTGTTTTTT	CATSNPGQGLTGELFF
TRBJ2-5	TRBV5-8	once	TRBD1	TGTGCCAGCAGCATTGGACAGGGGAGGGTAGAGACCCAGTACTTC	CASSIGQGRVETQYF
TRBJ1-1	TRBV5-4	few	TRBD1	TGTGCCAGCAGCTTATCCAGGGGGCAAACTGAAGCTTTCTTT	CASSLSRGQTEAFF
TRBJ1-2	TRBV30	few	NA	TGTGCCTGGAGTCCCGACAGGACCTATGGCTACACCTTC	CAWSPDRTYGYTF
TRBJ2-7	TRBV19	NA	TRBD1	TGTGCCAGCGACAGGGTCGACTCCTACGAGCAGTACTTC	CASDRVDSYEQYF
TRBJ2-7	TRBV6-5	NA	TRBD1	TGTGCCAGCAGCCCAACAGGGGAATTTAGTTACGAGCAGTACTTC	CASSPTGEFSYEQYF
TRBJ2-7	TRBV2	NA	NA	TGTGCCAGCAGTCCAGGGTCCCTCGACTACGAGCAGTACTTC	CASSPGSLDYEQYF